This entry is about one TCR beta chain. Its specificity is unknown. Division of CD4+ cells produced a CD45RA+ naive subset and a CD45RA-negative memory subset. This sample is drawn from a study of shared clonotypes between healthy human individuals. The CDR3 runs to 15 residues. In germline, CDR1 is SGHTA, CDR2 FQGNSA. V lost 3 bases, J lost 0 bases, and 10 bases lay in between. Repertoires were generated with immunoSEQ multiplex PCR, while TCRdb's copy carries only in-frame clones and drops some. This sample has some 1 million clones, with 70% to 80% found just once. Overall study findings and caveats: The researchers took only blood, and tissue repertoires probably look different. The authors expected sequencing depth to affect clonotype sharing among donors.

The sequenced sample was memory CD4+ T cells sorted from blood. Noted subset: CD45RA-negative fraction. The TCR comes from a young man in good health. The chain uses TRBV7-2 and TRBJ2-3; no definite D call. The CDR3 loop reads CASSFGGVSTDTQYF. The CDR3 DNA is TGTGCCAGCAGCTTTGGTGGGGTGAGCACAGATACGCAGTATTTT. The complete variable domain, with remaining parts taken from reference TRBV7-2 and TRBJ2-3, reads GAGVSQSPSNKVTEKGKDVELRCDPISGHTALYWYRQSLGQGLEFLIYFQGNSAPDKSGLPSDRFSAERTGGSVSTLTIQRTQQEDSAVYLCASSFGGVSTDTQYFGPGTRLTVL.